Sequencing of this TCR beta chain was carried out in a study of blood T cell repertoires in COVID-19. As for the study in general: Material from acute and convalescent COVID-19 was sourced from the United States, Italy and Spain.

Germline-derived CDR1 and CDR2 are SGHRS and YFSETQ. The CDR3 is 15 amino acids. The J segment lost 2 bases and the V segment lost 0 bases, leaving 4 bases of the junction unmatched. Repertoires were generated with immunoSEQ multiplex PCR, while TCRdb's copy carries only in-frame clones and drops some. The repertoire holds roughly 120,000 clones, with around nine tenths as singletons. What was sequenced was peripheral blood. This TCR derives from a human donor with active COVID-19. The donor label of this sample is uncertain. The V gene is TRBV5-1, the J gene TRBJ1-1; 7 nucleotides match TRBD1. The DNA for the CDR3 is TGCGCCAGCAGCTTGGTTGGGACAGTCAACACTGAAGCTTTCTTT. It codes for CASSLVGTVNTEAFF.